These T cell receptor beta chains were read from a single sample in a study of beta chain features in type 1 diabetes. Generated by immunoSEQ multiplex PCR, the TCRdb table keeps only in-frame clones and is missing some. This table has roughly 340,000 clones, approximately 15% appearing once. The sample consisted of naive CD4+ T cells from blood. Receptor source: a woman aged 18-30 years with type 1 diabetes. CDR3s include the opening cysteine and the closing phenylalanine or tryptophan. A D gene is named only where the DNA matches it firmly. Some rows have no size entry. The others give once, few or many, or a class for an expanded clone.

D,J,V,size,CDR3,DNA
NA,TRBJ1-2,TRBV27,NA,CASSSLGAGDYGYTF,TGTGCCAGCAGTTCCCTGGGGGCCGGGGACTATGGCTACACCTTC
TRBD1,TRBJ1-2,TRBV27,few,CASGTGERGYTF,TGTGCCAGCGGGACAGGGGAACGTGGCTACACCTTC
TRBD1,TRBJ2-2,TRBV18,NA,CASSSDRANTGELFF,TGTGCCAGCTCATCCGACAGGGCGAACACCGGGGAGCTGTTTTTT
TRBD1,TRBJ1-1,TRBV30,NA,CAWNTGGLTEAFF,TGTGCCTGGAACACAGGGGGCCTAACTGAAGCTTTCTTT
NA,TRBJ1-3,TRBV10-2,NA,CASSDIPSSGNTIYF,TGCGCCAGCAGTGATATCCCCAGCTCTGGAAACACCATATATTTT
TRBD1,TRBJ1-5,TRBV2,few,CASTGQGVGNQPQHF,TGTGCCAGCACCGGACAGGGGGTTGGCAATCAGCCCCAGCATTTT
NA,TRBJ1-3,TRBV6-5,once,CASSYSGDKIGNTIYF,TGTGCCAGCAGTTACTCAGGGGACAAAATCGGAAACACCATATATTTT
TRBD2,TRBJ2-5,TRBV9,few,CASSVDPGGLETQYF,TGTGCCAGCAGCGTAGACCCGGGAGGGCTAGAGACCCAGTACTTC
TRBD1,TRBJ1-2,TRBV4-3,NA,CASSQTGGHGYTF,TGCGCCAGCAGCCAAACAGGGGGCCATGGCTACACCTTC
TRBD1,TRBJ2-5,TRBV7-8,NA,CASSLASGTGGWETQYF,TGTGCCAGCAGCTTAGCTTCCGGGACAGGGGGCTGGGAGACCCAGTACTTC